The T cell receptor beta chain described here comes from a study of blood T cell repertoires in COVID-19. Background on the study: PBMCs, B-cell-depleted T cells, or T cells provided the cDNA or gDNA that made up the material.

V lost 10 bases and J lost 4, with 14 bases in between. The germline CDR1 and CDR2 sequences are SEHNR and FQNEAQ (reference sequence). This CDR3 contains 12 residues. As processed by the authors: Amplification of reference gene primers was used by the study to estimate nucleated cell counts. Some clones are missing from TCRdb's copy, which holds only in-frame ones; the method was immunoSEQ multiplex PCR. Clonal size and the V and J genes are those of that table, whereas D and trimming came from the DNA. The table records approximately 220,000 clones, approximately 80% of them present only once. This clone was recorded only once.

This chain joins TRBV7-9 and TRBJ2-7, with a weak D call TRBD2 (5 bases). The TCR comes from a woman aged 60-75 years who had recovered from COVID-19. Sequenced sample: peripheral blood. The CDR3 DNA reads TGTGCCATCACCATCGGGGTGTACGAGCAGTACTTC. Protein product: CAITIGVYEQYF.